Below, 30 T cell receptor beta chains from the same sample are listed, as sequenced in a study of immune characterization of retroperitoneal liposarcoma. TCRdb re-derived calls from the PCR reads in MiXCR, one entry per CDR3 protein. The top ten hold roughly 25% of the sample, which has over 8,000 distinct CDR3 sequences, about 39% seen once. Sequencing input: tumor tissue. The receptors were sampled from a male donor with retroperitoneal liposarcoma.

DNA of the CDR3: TGCGCCAGCAGCCGCCGAGTCAGGGCTAGCTGGGGGGCGGATACGCAGTATTTT. Its protein product is CASSRRVRASWGADTQYF. The V gene is TRBV4-1, the J gene TRBJ2-3, with D possibly being TRBD1 or TRBD2 (6 bases each). V was cut by 4 bases and J by 6 bases, with 26 bases left in between. The CDR3 loop spans 18 amino acids. Germline values: CDR1 MGHRA, CDR2 YSYEKL.

This clonotype was seen a handful of times. This chain connects TRBV6-5 to TRBJ2-3; tentatively, D is TRBD1 (6 bases). The CDR3 has 15 amino acids. V dropped 4 bases and J dropped 3 bases, with 14 bases sitting between them. Germline V gene sequence: CDR1 MNHEY, CDR2 SVGAGI. The CDR3 DNA reads TGTGCCAGCAGTTCGAGACAGGTCGGTACAGATACGCAGTATTTT. As protein: CASSSRQVGTDTQYF.

The sample holds many counts of this clonotype. This chain links TRBV6-1 with TRBJ2-1; 11 bases map to TRBD1. V shed 6 bases, J shed 10 bases, and the junction held 8 bases outside the gene matches. This CDR3 is built from 14 residues. CDR1 and CDR2 from the germline V gene are MNHNS and SASEGT. CDR3 coding DNA: TGTGCCAGCAGCGGACAGGGGGCCGTCTACGAGCAGTTCTTC. Amino acids: CASSGQGAVYEQFF.

Worth noting for this clonotype: The junction and the germline gene differ at one end; a read error may be behind it. The V and J genes are TRBV4-1 and TRBJ1-3; 7 bases are a match to TRBD1. The CDR3 runs 15 residues. The V gene's germline CDR1 is MGHRA and CDR2 YSYEKL. DNA of the CDR3: TGTGCCAGCAGCCAAGAAGACAGGGCTGGAAACACCATATATTTT. Protein product: CASSQEDRAGNTIYF.

The CDR3 nucleotides are TGTGCCAGCAGCTCGTACGAAGGGGTCGAAGAGACCCAGTACTTC. Its protein is CASSSYEGVEETQYF. The V call is TRBV11-3, the J call TRBJ2-5; tentatively, D is TRBD1 (5 bases). Trimming took off 4 bases at V and 3 bases at J, with 15 bases between the two ends. The CDR3 covers 15 residues. Germline V lookup: CDR1 SGHNT, CDR2 YENEEA.

This clonotype was recorded many times. The chain carries TRBV7-6 and TRBJ2-1; D is uncertain. The DNA end lines up better with TRBJ2-7; the J call may be wrong. Looked up from germline, CDR1 is SGHVS and CDR2 is FNYEAQ. CDR3 length: 15 amino acids. CDR3 loop: CASSPTSPGPSEQYF. In DNA form, the CDR3 reads TGTGCCAGCAGCCCCACCTCTCCCGGGCCTAGCGAGCAGTACTTC.

This clonotype was observed a handful of times. This chain connects TRBV6-2 or TRBV6-3 to TRBJ1-2, with D perhaps TRBD1 (5 bases). The germline V and J ends were trimmed by 0 bases and 7 bases, with 6 bases remaining between them. The CDR3 runs 12 residues. Germline loops: CDR1 MNHEY, CDR2 SVGEGT. The chain's CDR3 is CASSYSGVGYTF. The CDR3 DNA is TGTGCCAGCAGTTACTCGGGGGTTGGCTACACCTTC.

This rearrangement joins TRBV7-6 to TRBJ1-5; 8 nucleotides match TRBD1. In germline, CDR1 is SGHVS, CDR2 FNYEAQ. The CDR3 sequence is 15 residues long. V trimming: 2 bases; J trimming: 4 bases; junction bases outside the gene matches: 4. The CDR3 coding sequence is TGTGCCAGCAGCTTAATACAGGGGGGGAATCAGCCCCAGCATTTT. It codes for CASSLIQGGNQPQHF.

CDR3 in DNA: TGTGCCAGCACCCCGGCGGGGGCGGAGACCCAGTACTTC. It specifies CASTPAGAETQYF. The V call is TRBV27, the J call TRBJ2-1; D might be TRBD2 (7 bases). The end of the DNA aligns better with TRBJ2-5, so the J call may be wrong. The CDR3 spans 13 residues. Germline V gives CDR1 MNHEY, CDR2 SMNVEV (reference sequence).

This clonotype came up many times. This chain connects TRBV7-2 to TRBJ2-3, with 10 nucleotides matching TRBD2. J gave up 3 bases and V 4 bases, and 13 bases lay outside the gene matches. Per germline, CDR1 SGHTA and CDR2 FQGNSA. This CDR3 contains 18 residues. The CDR3: CASSSTAGGRYWTDTQYF. The CDR3 nucleotides read TGTGCCAGCAGCTCCACAGCGGGGGGGCGGTATTGGACAGATACGCAGTATTTT. Combining the CDR3 with reference TRBV7-2 and TRBJ2-3 gives the whole variable domain GAGVSQSPSNKVTEKGKDVELRCDPISGHTALYWYRQSLGQGLEFLIYFQGNSAPDKSGLPSDRFSAERTGGSVSTLTIQRTQQEDSAVYLCASSSTAGGRYWTDTQYFGPGTRLTVL.

The chain joins TRBV6-5 to TRBJ2-4; 10 nucleotides match TRBD2. Gene TRBJ2-1 matches the end of the DNA better, so the J call may be wrong. Germline CDR1 MNHEY, CDR2 SVGAGI. This CDR3 is built from 13 residues. The CDR3: CASSYASGSPQFF. The CDR3, as DNA: TGTGCCAGCAGTTATGCTAGCGGGAGTCCTCAGTTCTTC.

This clonotype was recorded a few times. The genes are TRBV12-3 or TRBV12-4 and TRBJ2-5; maybe TRBD1 (8 bases). V was shortened by 6 bases and J by 11 bases, with 19 bases between the two germline ends. This CDR3 is 13 amino acids long. CDR3 region: CASSAQGAGEQYF. The CDR3, as DNA: TGTGCCAGCAGCGCCCAGGGGGCGGGGGAGCAGTACTTC.

This clonotype was observed at least ten times. This sequence joins TRBV6-6 and TRBJ1-6, with 9 bases lining up with TRBD1. The junction had 10 bases not matched to a gene; V was cut back by 0 bases and J by 10 bases. Germline loops: CDR1 MNHNY, CDR2 SVGAGI (reference sequence). The CDR3 contains 17 residues. The DNA for the CDR3 is TGTGCCAGCAGTTACTCCCAGGGGGGGACAGGGCACTCACCCCTCCACTTT. Residues: CASSYSQGGTGHSPLHF.

This clonotype was recorded at least ten times. The chain employs TRBV6-1 and TRBJ2-1, with TRBD2 matching over 10 bases. Trimming took 5 bases from V and 5 from J; bases not matched to a gene: 6. Germline V CDR1 and CDR2: MNHNS, SASEGT. The length of the CDR3 is 15 residues. The CDR3 sequence: CASSSVTSGHNEQFF. DNA of the CDR3: TGTGCCAGCAGTTCCGTGACTAGCGGGCACAATGAGCAGTTCTTC.

The chain carries TRBV12-3 or TRBV12-4 and TRBJ1-4, with 7 bases aligning to TRBD1. The trim removed 6 bases at V and 4 bases at J, leaving 5 bases unmatched. CDR3 length equals 14 residues. The CDR3 nucleotides read TGTGCCAGCAGCAACAGGGGTGGTAATGAAAAACTGTTTTTT. This translates into CASSNRGGNEKLFF.

This rearrangement joins TRBV6-6 to TRBJ2-1, with D perhaps matching TRBD2 (5 bases). The J call may be wrong; the DNA end is better matched by TRBJ2-7. This CDR3 is built from 14 residues. The germline CDR1 and CDR2 sequences are MNHNY and SVGAGI (reference sequence). The chain's CDR3 is CASSLGLVGYEQYF. CDR3 nucleotides: TGTGCCAGCAGCCTCGGACTCGTGGGCTACGAGCAGTACTTC.

This chain links TRBV12-3 or TRBV12-4 with TRBJ1-6; weak D call: TRBD1 (6 bases). The CDR3 is made up of 13 amino acids. V was trimmed by 10 bases and J by 5 bases, leaving 12 bases between them. The CDR3 DNA is TGTGCCACCTCCGGGGGCGATAATTCACCCCTCCACTTT. Its translation is CATSGGDNSPLHF.

The chain links TRBV6-6 to TRBJ2-4; TRBD2 matches at 9 bases. Germline V gene data show CDR1 as MNHNY and CDR2 as SVGAGI (reference sequence). Losses at the gene ends were 2 bases for V and 7 bases for J; bases not matched to a gene: 9. This CDR3 contains 16 residues. The CDR3 DNA sequence: TGTGCCAGCAGTTACGGTGGAATAGCGGGAGTTAACATTCAGTACTTC. This codes for CASSYGGIAGVNIQYF.

This clonotype was picked up a small number of times. The chain links TRBV6-1 to TRBJ2-3; TRBD1 is a possible D gene (6 bases). The CDR3 is 16 residues long. The germline V and J ends were trimmed by 5 bases and 0 bases, with 15 bases remaining between them. Germline CDR1 reads MNHNS; CDR2 reads SASEGT. The CDR3 DNA reads as TGTGCCAGCAGTTCTTGGGACACCTCTAGCACAGATACGCAGTATTTT. Amino acids: CASSSWDTSSTDTQYF.

The chain combines TRBV10-1 with TRBJ2-3; unclear D gene. CDR1 WNHNN and CDR2 SYGVQD come from the germline V gene (reference sequence). With 7 bases removed from V and 4 bases from J, the gap between germline ends came to 15 bases. The CDR3 loop spans 14 amino acids. In nucleotides, the CDR3 is TGCGCCAGCAAGGTCAGGCAAGACCCAGATACGCAGTATTTT. Translating it yields CASKVRQDPDTQYF.

This clonotype was detected only once. The CDR3 DNA is TGTGCCAGCAGTTCCCAATTACTTTACCTAAAGGCCCAGTACTTC. Encoded protein: CASSSQLLYLKAQYF. The rearrangement uses TRBV27 and TRBJ2-7, with D unclear. Per germline, CDR1 MNHEY and CDR2 SMNVEV (reference sequence). This CDR3 comprises 15 residues. Trimming left V 4 bases short and J 10 bases short, with 23 bases between.

This chain joins TRBV25-1 and TRBJ2-1, with 9 positions matching TRBD2. J lost 7 bases, V lost 3 bases, and 10 bases had no gene match. Germline values: CDR1 MGHDK, CDR2 SYGVNS. The CDR3 loop spans 16 amino acids. CDR3 in DNA: TGTGCCAGCAGTGACCCCACAGCGGGAGGCCGGAATGAGCAGTTCTTC. This translates into CASSDPTAGGRNEQFF.

The chain carries TRBV6-6 and TRBJ2-3; 11 nucleotides align to TRBD2. The CDR3 is 15 amino acids. With V trimmed by 4 bases and J by 4 bases, 4 bases remained unmatched. Germline CDR1 is MNHNY and CDR2 is SVGAGI (reference sequence). In DNA form, the CDR3 reads TGTGCCAGCAGTTCGACTAGCGGGGCAGCAGATACGCAGTATTTT. It specifies CASSSTSGAADTQYF.

This rearrangement joins TRBV10-3 to TRBJ1-2, with 7 positions matching TRBD1. CDR1 is ENHRY, CDR2 SYGVKD, per germline. V dropped 0 bases and J dropped 5; count of bases not matched to a gene: 9. The CDR3 has 16 amino acids. The CDR3 sequence is CAISESLDRRRYGYTF. The CDR3 nucleotides read TGTGCCATCAGTGAGTCTCTGGACAGGCGACGTTATGGCTACACCTTC.

This clonotype was counted only a few times. The rearrangement uses TRBV7-2 and TRBJ2-1, with 7 nucleotides matching TRBD1. Gene TRBJ2-7 matches the end of the DNA better, so the J call may be wrong. The CDR3 runs 16 residues. Germline V gene data show CDR1 as SGHTA and CDR2 as FQGNSA. Here the CDR3 reads CASSLVVDRVGFEQYF. CDR3 bases: TGTGCCAGCAGCTTAGTTGTCGACAGGGTAGGATTTGAGCAGTACTTC.

The chain joins TRBV7-2 to TRBJ2-3; the D gene is possibly TRBD1 (6 bases). CDR3 length equals 16 residues. V lost 3 bases, J lost 6 bases, and 19 bases lay in between. Germline CDR1 reads SGHTA; CDR2 reads FQGNSA. CDR3 protein: CASSFVGRGTSDTQYF. The CDR3 coding sequence is TGTGCCAGCAGCTTTGTAGGCAGGGGTACTTCCGATACGCAGTATTTT.

The rearrangement links TRBV10-3 to TRBJ2-5; TRBD2 is a possible D gene (7 bases). Germline CDR1 is ENHRY and CDR2 is SYGVKD. V dropped 2 bases and J dropped 11 bases, with 24 bases sitting between them. This CDR3 contains 16 residues. Written as DNA, the CDR3 is TGTGCCATCAGTGAGGCTAGCGGAATCGGGGGCAATGAGCAGTACTTC. Residues: CAISEASGIGGNEQYF.

The rearrangement links TRBV6-5 to TRBJ2-1; 8 nucleotides match TRBD1. With 6 bases clipped from V and 0 bases from J, the junction kept 4 bases outside the gene matches. CDR1 and CDR2 from the germline V gene are MNHEY and SVGAGI. The CDR3 has 15 amino acids. CDR3: CASRPTGGSYNEQFF. Written as DNA, the CDR3 is TGTGCCAGCAGACCCACAGGGGGCTCCTACAATGAGCAGTTCTTC.

This clonotype is medium-sized. The chain couples TRBV27 to TRBJ2-3, with 10 nucleotides matching TRBD2. V was clipped by 5 bases and J by 7 bases; unmatched bases: 15. CDR3 length: 17 residues. Germline loops: CDR1 MNHEY, CDR2 SMNVEV (reference sequence). This CDR3 reads CASSTSWSSGSMYTQYF. The CDR3 nucleotides read TGTGCCAGCAGTACATCCTGGTCTAGCGGGAGTATGTATACGCAGTATTTT.

In its sample, this clonotype ranks as medium-sized (0.01 to 0.1%). The chain recombines TRBV7-6 with TRBJ2-4, with 8 bases identical to TRBD1. The CDR3 sequence is 17 residues long. The ends lost 3 bases at V and 2 bases at J; junction bases unmatched: 9. Looked up from germline, CDR1 is SGHVS and CDR2 is FNYEAQ. The CDR3 sequence: CASSLGRTGSSKNIQYF. The CDR3, as DNA: TGTGCCAGCAGCTTGGGGAGGACAGGGTCATCCAAAAACATTCAGTACTTC.